Listed below are T cell receptor beta chains from one sample, sequenced in a study of early T cells in non-severe SARS-CoV-2 infection. TCRdb re-called the 5' RACE reads through MiXCR, storing one row per CDR3 protein. Of 75,000 to 90,000 distinct CDR3 sequences listed, 8.5% to 12% were seen once; the top ten hold around 8%. The sample consisted of whole blood, taken at baseline. Receptors originate from an adult who was a healthcare worker with PCR-confirmed SARS-CoV-2 infection or an uninfected control (not recorded which). CDR3s include the opening cysteine and the closing phenylalanine or tryptophan. A D gene is named only where the DNA matches it firmly. The size entry is marked missing in some rows and otherwise reads once, few, many or a size class.

abundance: many
d_gene: -
j_gene: TRBJ2-5
v_gene: TRBV7-6
CDR3aa: CASSLAEWAPETQYF
CDR3nt: TGTGCCAGCAGCTTAGCGGAGTGGGCCCCGGAGACCCAGTACTTC

abundance: few
d_gene: -
j_gene: TRBJ1-5
v_gene: TRBV27
CDR3aa: CASSYRPGNQPQHF
CDR3nt: TGTGCCAGCAGCTATCGTCCCGGGAATCAGCCCCAGCATTTT

abundance: few
d_gene: TRBD2
j_gene: TRBJ2-3
v_gene: TRBV20-1
CDR3aa: CSAPRLARDTQYF
CDR3nt: TGCAGTGCTCCGCGACTAGCGAGAGATACGCAGTATTTT

abundance: many
d_gene: -
j_gene: TRBJ1-2
v_gene: TRBV6-1
CDR3aa: CASSERKTLYGYTF
CDR3nt: TGTGCCAGCAGTGAACGGAAAACCTTGTATGGCTACACCTTC

abundance: few
d_gene: -
j_gene: TRBJ2-6
v_gene: TRBV29-1
CDR3aa: CSVDSGANVLTF
CDR3nt: TGCAGCGTTGACTCTGGGGCCAACGTCCTGACTTTC

abundance: many
d_gene: TRBD1
j_gene: TRBJ2-1
v_gene: TRBV20-1
CDR3aa: CSARHILGGTGGRPSGSYNEQFF
CDR3nt: TGCAGTGCTCGACACATCCTTGGCGGGACAGGAGGTCGGCCATCCGGCTCCTACAATGAGCAGTTCTTC

abundance: -
d_gene: TRBD2
j_gene: TRBJ2-3
v_gene: TRBV19
CDR3aa: CASSSSRGLAGRSRTDTQYF
CDR3nt: TGTGCCAGTAGCTCATCCCGTGGGCTAGCGGGAAGATCTCGGACAGATACGCAGTATTTT

abundance: many
d_gene: -
j_gene: TRBJ2-7
v_gene: TRBV20-1
CDR3aa: CSAPDSRATYEQYF
CDR3nt: TGCAGTGCTCCTGATAGTCGGGCTACCTACGAGCAGTACTTC

abundance: -
d_gene: -
j_gene: TRBJ2-2
v_gene: TRBV7-3
CDR3aa: CASSLSEPANTGELFF
CDR3nt: TGTGCCAGCAGCTTGAGTGAGCCCGCGAACACCGGGGAGCTGTTTTTT

abundance: -
d_gene: -
j_gene: TRBJ2-1
v_gene: TRBV13
CDR3aa: CASSQSPTSDNEQFF
CDR3nt: TGTGCCAGCAGCCAGTCTCCCACAAGTGACAATGAGCAGTTCTTC